Below, 3 T cell receptor beta chains from the same sample are listed, as sequenced in a study of shared clonotypes between healthy human individuals. Here immunoSEQ multiplex PCR was the method, and the copy in TCRdb shows in-frame clones only, minus some. This sample carries 1.4 million to 1.5 million clones, 95% to 97% of them seen once, and the ten largest clones take 0.95% to 1.5%. Sequencing was performed on naive CD4+ T cells sorted from blood. This sample's subset: CD45RA+ positively selected. The receptors were sampled from a man aged 25-45 years in good health.

The genes are TRBV28 and TRBJ1-4; D gene ambiguous. Looked up from germline, CDR1 is MDHEN and CDR2 is SYDVKM. V shed 2 bases and J shed 4 bases, with 8 bases lying between them. There are 14 residues in the CDR3. The CDR3 coding sequence is TGTGCCAGCAGTTTAGCAGGTTATAATGAAAAACTGTTTTTT. It specifies CASSLAGYNEKLFF. Full variable domain (outside the CDR3, taken from reference TRBV28 and TRBJ1-4): DVKVTQSSRYLVKRTGEKVFLECVQDMDHENMFWYRQDPGLGLRLIYFSYDVKMKEKGDIPEGYSVSREKKERFSLILESASTNQTSMYLCASSLAGYNEKLFFGSGTQLSVL.

The chain is built from TRBV5-1 and TRBJ1-2; 8 nucleotides match TRBD1. The CDR3 is made up of 16 amino acids. J lost 8 bases, V lost 0 bases, and 12 bases had no gene match. The germline V gene has CDR1 SGHRS and CDR2 YFSETQ. The CDR3 DNA is TGCGCCAGCAGCTTGGACGCAAGTACCGGGACAGGCGGCTACACCTTC. This gives the protein CASSLDASTGTGGYTF.

The V call is TRBV30, the J call TRBJ1-1; TRBD1 might be the D (5 bases). V was trimmed by 0 bases and J by 5 bases, leaving 13 bases between them. The V gene's germline CDR1 is GTSNPN and CDR2 SVGIG (reference sequence). CDR3 size: 14 residues. Written as DNA, the CDR3 is TGTGCCTGGAGTGTAGGAGGGGCTGGGACTGAAGCTTTCTTT. It encodes CAWSVGGAGTEAFF. The whole variable domain, filled in from reference TRBV30 and TRBJ1-1, reads SQTIHQWPATLVQPVGSPLSLECTVEGTSNPNLYWYRQAAGRGLQLLFYSVGIGQISSEVPQNLSASRPQDRQFILSSKKLLLSDSGFYLCAWSVGGAGTEAFFGQGTRLTVV.